A selection of T cell receptor beta chains follows, all from one sample in a study of cytomegalovirus exposure and HLA in healthy donors. Profiling relied on immunoSEQ multiplex PCR, and the TCRdb table lists in-frame clones only, not all of them. The sample carries about 220,000 clones, 87% recorded once. Material: PBMCs. The source of these receptors is a man aged 18 to 29 in good health and CMV-seronegative. The CDR3 runs from the conserved cysteine through the conserved F or W. D genes are given only for firm matches. Size is stated for part of the rows, as once, few or many counts, or as a class when the clone is expanded.

v_gene,j_gene,abundance,d_gene,CDR3nt,CDR3aa
TRBV9,TRBJ2-1,.,.,TGTGCCAGCAGCGCAGGGACTGGCAGCTCCTACAATGAGCAGTTCTTC,CASSAGTGSSYNEQFF
TRBV6-5,TRBJ1-5,few,.,TGTGCCAGCAGTGTCAACTCAGGGTTCAATCAGCCCCAGCATTTT,CASSVNSGFNQPQHF
TRBV18,TRBJ1-5,.,TRBD1,TGTGCCAGCTCACTGGACAGGAATAGCAATCAGCCCCAGCATTTT,CASSLDRNSNQPQHF
TRBV5-1,TRBJ2-5,.,.,TGCGCCAGCAGCTTGGGGAGAGAAAAAGAGACCCAGTACTTC,CASSLGREKETQYF
TRBV6-6,TRBJ1-1,.,.,TGTGCCAGCAGTTACTCGTGGAGGGCGGAAAACACTGAAGCTTTCTTT,CASSYSWRAENTEAFF
TRBV5-4,TRBJ2-1,.,TRBD2,TGTGCCAGCAGCTCCACGACTAGCGGGACCCACTACAATGAGCAGTTCTTC,CASSSTTSGTHYNEQFF
TRBV5-4,TRBJ2-7,.,TRBD2,TGTGCCAGCAGCTACGGGACTAGCGGGGTGGTCTCCTACGAGCAGTACTTC,CASSYGTSGVVSYEQYF
TRBV5-5,TRBJ1-1,.,TRBD1,TGTGCCAGCAGCGCCGGGACAGGGTGTTTGGACACTGAAGCTTTCTTT,CASSAGTGCLDTEAFF
TRBV4-1,TRBJ2-7,.,TRBD2,TGCGCCAGCAGCTCCGGGCTAGCGGCGGGCTACGAGCAGTACTTC,CASSSGLAAGYEQYF
TRBV11-2,TRBJ2-7,.,TRBD2,TGTGCCAGCAGCTTAGCTCCTCGGGGGGGGACCTACGAGCAGTACTTC,CASSLAPRGGTYEQYF
TRBV29-1,TRBJ1-4,once,.,TGCAGCGTTGGTACGACAGCCCTTAATGAAAAACTGTTTTTT,CSVGTTALNEKLFF
TRBV19,TRBJ2-7,.,TRBD1,TGTGCCAGTAGTATAGTTGGACAGGGGCTTGGGGAGCAGTACTTC,CASSIVGQGLGEQYF
TRBV28,TRBJ2-3,.,.,TGTGCCAGCAGCCCCCCGGGACTGAACACAGATACGCAGTATTTT,CASSPPGLNTDTQYF
TRBV11-2,TRBJ2-1,.,TRBD1,TGTGCCAGCAGCTTGGGGGACAGGGGGTACAATGAGCAGTTCTTC,CASSLGDRGYNEQFF
TRBV27,TRBJ2-7,.,TRBD2,TGTGCCAGCAGTATTAGCGGGAGAAGCGACGAGCAGTACTTC,CASSISGRSDEQYF
TRBV5-1,TRBJ1-2,few,.,TGCGCCAGCAGCGCTGACAGCTATGGCTACACCTTC,CASSADSYGYTF
TRBV7-9,TRBJ1-1,.,.,TGTGCCAGCAGCTTAGGGGGGCGTACTGAAGCTTTCTTT,CASSLGGRTEAFF
TRBV2,TRBJ2-5,.,.,TGTGCCAGCAGTGAGAGATCCCTACTAGGAGTGGAGACCCAGTACTTC,CASSERSLLGVETQYF
TRBV7-6,TRBJ2-1,.,TRBD1,TGTGCCAGCAGCCGAATGACAGGGTCGGGAACGAATGAGCAGTTCTTC,CASSRMTGSGTNEQFF
TRBV7-9,TRBJ1-3,many,.,TGTGCCAGCAGCCGCTTGGACAGCTCAAGTCCAGACACCATATATTTT,CASSRLDSSSPDTIYF
TRBV2,TRBJ2-5,.,.,TGTGCCAGCAGTGAAGGAGGGGGTGAGACCCAGTACTTC,CASSEGGGETQYF
TRBV5-5,TRBJ1-1,.,.,TGTGCCAGCATGGCGGAGACCGAGGGAGCTTTCTTT,CASMAETEGAFF
TRBV7-2,TRBJ1-3,.,TRBD1,TGTGCCAGCAGCCACAGGGGGCCTTTGGACACCATATATTTT,CASSHRGPLDTIYF
TRBV14,TRBJ2-1,once,.,TGTGCCAGCAGCCCCCAGGGGCTTACCTACAATGAGCAGTTCTTC,CASSPQGLTYNEQFF
TRBV10-3,TRBJ2-7,once,.,TGTGCCATCAGTGAGTCGGATGGGGCAGGGGTGTACGAGCAGTACTTC,CAISESDGAGVYEQYF
TRBV5-4,TRBJ1-1,.,TRBD1,TGTGCCATCGCGGGACAGGGGGCTGGCGCCACTGAAGCTTTCTTT,CAIAGQGAGATEAFF
TRBV4-3,TRBJ2-1,.,TRBD2,TGCGCCAGCAGCCAAGAAGGGGTAGCGGGGGAGAGCAATGAGCAGTTCTTC,CASSQEGVAGESNEQFF
TRBV19,TRBJ1-4,.,.,TGTGCCAGTAGTATAATTAGTGAAAAACTGTTTTTT,CASSIISEKLFF
TRBV7-2,TRBJ1-2,.,TRBD1,TGTGCCAGCAGCCAACAGGGGAACTATGGCTACACCTTC,CASSQQGNYGYTF
TRBV7-9,TRBJ2-7,.,.,TGTGCCAGCACCATCGACTCCGGGAACTACGAGCAGTACTTC,CASTIDSGNYEQYF
TRBV28,TRBJ1-2,.,.,TGTGCCAGCAGTTACCAGGGTTATGGCTACACCTTC,CASSYQGYGYTF
TRBV27,TRBJ2-7,.,.,TGTGCCAGCAGTTTATCGAGAGGGTACTACGAGCAGTACTTC,CASSLSRGYYEQYF
TRBV7-9,TRBJ1-2,.,TRBD1,TGTGCCAGCAGCTTGTCGACAGGGACCGGCTACACCTTC,CASSLSTGTGYTF
TRBV11-2,TRBJ2-3,.,TRBD2,TGTGCCAGCAGCTTAGACGGGGGAGGGACAGATACGCAGTATTTT,CASSLDGGGTDTQYF
TRBV14,TRBJ2-3,.,TRBD2,TGTGCCAGCAGCCAAGATGGAGCGGGAGGGCCGTCGGATACGCAGTATTTT,CASSQDGAGGPSDTQYF
TRBV6-1,TRBJ1-2,.,.,TGTGCCAGTCAACCCTCAGGCGGGGCAGGTGGCTACACCTTC,CASQPSGGAGGYTF
TRBV27,TRBJ1-5,.,.,TGTGCCAGCAGCCTAGAGGGTGGACATCAGCCCCAGCATTTT,CASSLEGGHQPQHF
TRBV5-6,TRBJ2-7,.,.,TGTGCCAGCAGCTTGGGGCGGGGCCTCTCCTACGAGCAGTACTTC,CASSLGRGLSYEQYF
TRBV7-3,TRBJ2-7,.,TRBD2,TGTGCCAGCAGCCCAAGACTAGCGGGGATTCACGAGCAGTACTTC,CASSPRLAGIHEQYF
TRBV13,TRBJ2-2,.,TRBD2,TGTGCCAGCAGCTTGGGGGGGAGTCTAGTCCGGGAGCTGTTTTTT,CASSLGGSLVRELFF
TRBV18,TRBJ2-5,.,TRBD2,TGTGCCAGCTCACTGAGACTAGCGAGTGAGACCCAGTACTTC,CASSLRLASETQYF
TRBV27,TRBJ2-3,.,.,TGTGCCAGCAGTTCCAGAACTTCCCGGGTATTCACAGATACGCAGTATTTT,CASSSRTSRVFTDTQYF
TRBV4-3,TRBJ2-2,.,.,TGCGCCAGCAGCCAATCCCCGGGACATAACACCGGGGAGCTGTTTTTT,CASSQSPGHNTGELFF
TRBV9,TRBJ2-2,once,.,TGTGCCAGCAGCGTAGACGGGAGGGAGCTGTTTTTT,CASSVDGRELFF
TRBV6-5,TRBJ1-2,once,TRBD1,TGTGCCAGCCGACCTGACCAGACAGGGCACTATGGCTACACCTTC,CASRPDQTGHYGYTF
TRBV11-2,TRBJ2-3,.,TRBD2,TGTGCCAGCAGCCCCTCTCGGGGGGGCACAGATACGCAGTATTTT,CASSPSRGGTDTQYF
TRBV6-5,TRBJ2-2,few,.,TGTGCCAGCAGTTACCAAACCGGGGAGCTGTTTTTT,CASSYQTGELFF
TRBV28,TRBJ2-7,.,TRBD2,TGTGCCAGCAGTTTAGGTTTGGCGGGAGTTCACGAGCAGTACTTC,CASSLGLAGVHEQYF
TRBV19,TRBJ2-1,.,TRBD2,TGTGCCAGTAGTATAGGGACTAGCGGGGCCAATGAGCAGTTCTTC,CASSIGTSGANEQFF
TRBV5-6,TRBJ2-3,.,.,TGTGCCAGCAGAGTTTTTGAGACAGACACAGATACGCAGTATTTT,CASRVFETDTDTQYF
TRBV6-5,TRBJ2-7,.,TRBD1,TGTGCCAGCAGAGAGAGGGGGCCCTACGAGCAGTACTTC,CASRERGPYEQYF
TRBV27,TRBJ2-7,.,TRBD2,TGTGCCAGCAGTTCCGTACCGGGACTAGCATTCGAGCAGTACTTC,CASSSVPGLAFEQYF
TRBV5-6,TRBJ1-4,.,.,TGTGCCAGCAGCCCCCGGGACTATAATGAAAAACTGTTTTTT,CASSPRDYNEKLFF
TRBV2,TRBJ2-7,once,.,TGTGCCAGCTTCGGAGGGAACTACGAGCAGTACTTC,CASFGGNYEQYF
TRBV30,TRBJ2-2,few,.,TGTGCCTGGAGCCTCAGGGTGTTCAACACCGGGGAGCTGTTTTTT,CAWSLRVFNTGELFF
TRBV5-6,TRBJ2-2,.,.,TGTGCCAGCAGCTTGGATCGGGGCGGGGAACTTTCCGGGGAGCTGTTTTTT,CASSLDRGGELSGELFF
TRBV28,TRBJ2-7,.,.,TGTGCCAGCAGGGTAGCGGCAGGGTACGAGCAGTACTTC,CASRVAAGYEQYF
TRBV18,TRBJ2-3,.,TRBD2,TGTGCCAGCTCACCCTCGACTAGCGCAGAAGATACGCAGTATTTT,CASSPSTSAEDTQYF
TRBV5-3,TRBJ2-7,.,.,TGTGCCAGAAGCTTGAAACCGCTCCCCCACGATCGATTACAAACCTACGAGCAGTACTTC,CARSLKPLPHDRLQTYEQYF